These T cell receptor beta chains were read from a single sample in a study of blood T cell repertoires in COVID-19. Repertoires were generated with immunoSEQ multiplex PCR, while TCRdb's copy carries only in-frame clones and drops some. The sample lists 100,000 or so clones, about nine tenths occurring once. Sequencing used peripheral blood. These receptors were collected from a woman between 50 and 59 years old with COVID-19, enrolled during active disease. The CDR3 runs from the conserved cysteine through the conserved F or W. A D gene is named only where the DNA matches it firmly. Size is omitted from some rows. Given values are once, few, many or a class for expanded clones.

j_gene | abundance | d_gene | v_gene | CDR3nt | CDR3aa
TRBJ1-2 | . | . | TRBV12-3/TRBV12-4 | TGTGCCAGCAGCCTCATTAACCTTCGGGGCTACACCTTC | CASSLINLRGYTF
TRBJ2-1 | . | TRBD1 | TRBV3-1/TRBV3-2 | TGTGCCAGCAGCTCGGACAGGGGGAATGAGCAGTTCTTC | CASSSDRGNEQFF
TRBJ2-2 | . | . | TRBV5-5 | TGTGCCAGCAGCGCAGGGACCGGGGAGCTGTTTTTT | CASSAGTGELFF
TRBJ2-1 | . | . | TRBV3-1/TRBV3-2 | TGTGCCAGCAGCCAAGTGGGGCAAGACAATGAGCAGTTCTTC | CASSQVGQDNEQFF
TRBJ2-7 | . | . | TRBV7-2 | TGTGCCAGCAGCTTAGCTTACTCCTACGAGCAGTACTTC | CASSLAYSYEQYF
TRBJ1-2 | . | . | TRBV6-5 | TGTGCCAGCAGTTACTCGAGAACCTCCTTCGCCGGCTACACCTTC | CASSYSRTSFAGYTF
TRBJ2-7 | . | . | TRBV23-1 | TGCGCCAGCAGGCAGGGAATGCATTCCTACGAGCAGTACTTC | CASRQGMHSYEQYF
TRBJ1-4 | few | TRBD1 | TRBV9 | TGTGCCAGCAGCGGAGGGGGCGCGGTTGAAAAACTGTTTTTT | CASSGGGAVEKLFF
TRBJ1-1 | . | TRBD1 | TRBV6-5 | TGTGCCAGCAGTTCCCGACAGGGGAATACTGAAGCTTTCTTT | CASSSRQGNTEAFF
TRBJ2-7 | . | TRBD1 | TRBV19 | TGTGCCAGTAGTAAAGACAGGGTAACCTACGAGCAGTACTTC | CASSKDRVTYEQYF
TRBJ1-2 | once | TRBD1 | TRBV7-9 | TGTGCCAGCAGCCCGGACAGGGCCCCTCTGGGGGGCTACACCTTC | CASSPDRAPLGGYTF
TRBJ2-5 | . | . | TRBV7-2 | TGTGCCAGCAGCTATCAAACAGGGTCCCAAGAGACCCAGTACTTC | CASSYQTGSQETQYF
TRBJ2-2 | . | . | TRBV19 | TGTGCCAGTAGTATAGGGGCAGACCCGAACACCGGGGAGCTGTTTTTT | CASSIGADPNTGELFF
TRBJ2-2 | . | TRBD2 | TRBV7-3 | TGTGCCAGCAGCTCGTTCATGGGCGGACTAGCGAGAAAACGCCCGAACACCGGGGAGCTGTTTTTT | CASSSFMGGLARKRPNTGELFF
TRBJ2-2 | . | TRBD1 | TRBV7-8 | TGTGCCAGCAGCTTATATCAGGGGGCGACGCGCGCCGGGGAGCTGTTTTTT | CASSLYQGATRAGELFF
TRBJ2-2 | . | . | TRBV6-5 | TGTGCCAGCAGTTACGCTGGGGGCTTCCAGGTCGGGGAGCTGTTTTTT | CASSYAGGFQVGELFF
TRBJ1-2 | . | TRBD1 | TRBV11-2 | TGTGCCAGCAGTCGACCAGGGGGCGGCGGTTATGGCTACACCTTC | CASSRPGGGGYGYTF
TRBJ1-2 | . | . | TRBV15 | TGTGCCACCAGCAGGGACGGACTTAACTATGGCTACACCTTC | CATSRDGLNYGYTF
TRBJ2-7 | . | . | TRBV19 | TGTGCCAGTAGTATAGAGCCCCGGTACGAGCAGTACTTC | CASSIEPRYEQYF
TRBJ1-2 | . | . | TRBV12-3/TRBV12-4 | TGTGCCAGCAGTCTCGGGACTCCGGTCTCCTACACCTTC | CASSLGTPVSYTF
TRBJ1-4 | . | . | TRBV5-6 | TGTGCCAGCAGCCCCCCGGGGAATGAAAAACTGTTTTTT | CASSPPGNEKLFF
TRBJ2-5 | . | . | TRBV11-3 | TGTGCCAGCAGCACTACCCTGAGGCAAGAGACCCAGTACTTC | CASSTTLRQETQYF
TRBJ1-2 | . | TRBD1 | TRBV5-8 | TGTGCCAGCACCTTGGGAGGGGGCCCGCTTAACTATGGCTACACCTTC | CASTLGGGPLNYGYTF
TRBJ2-3 | . | TRBD2 | TRBV5-6 | TGTGCCAGCAGATGGACTAGCGGGGGGACTACGCAGTATTTT | CASRWTSGGTTQYF
TRBJ2-1 | . | TRBD2 | TRBV15 | TGTGCCACCAGCAGAGATCGTAGCGGGGGGGGTCACAATGAGCAGTTCTTC | CATSRDRSGGGHNEQFF